The 5 T cell receptor beta chains below were found in one sample sequenced in a study of shared clonotypes between healthy human individuals. Assay used: immunoSEQ multiplex PCR; TCRdb lists only in-frame clones, some missing. The table includes approximately 340,000 clones, about 74% detected once. The specimen was memory CD4+ T cells sorted from blood. Subset of the sample: CD45RA-negative fraction. These TCRs come from a man under 40 in good health.

This clone was found many times. Other DNA sequences in the sample encode the same CDR3. The chain employs TRBV9 and TRBJ1-1; tentative D call: TRBD1 (5 bases). Looked up from germline, CDR1 is SGDLS and CDR2 is YYNGEE. There are 16 residues in the CDR3. With 0 bases removed from V and 1 base from J, the gap between germline ends came to 13 bases. CDR3 DNA: TGTGCCAGCAGCGTAGGAGGGGCGCGGGGGAACACTGAAGCTTTCTTT. Translation: CASSVGGARGNTEAFF.

The sample holds a few counts of this clone. V and J are TRBV5-1 and TRBJ2-7; TRBD1 might be the D (6 bases). Germline V gene lookup returns CDR1 SGHRS and CDR2 YFSETQ. This CDR3 contains 17 residues. The V gene lost 4 bases and the J gene lost 3 bases, with 23 bases spanning the gap. For the CDR3, the DNA is TGCGCCAGCAGCCTCACCGTACAGGGTACTCCTTTCTACGAGCAGTACTTC. This translates into CASSLTVQGTPFYEQYF.

This clone was counted a few times. The chain couples TRBV28 to TRBJ1-1; the D is unclear. The V and J ends lost 6 bases and 3 bases respectively, with 5 bases between them. Germline-derived CDR1 and CDR2 are MDHEN and SYDVKM. The CDR3 contains 11 residues. The CDR3 is CASSPHTEAFF. For the CDR3, the DNA is TGTGCCAGCAGCCCTCACACTGAAGCTTTCTTT.

The chain has TRBV2 and TRBJ2-5; D is ambiguous. Per the germline V gene, CDR1 is SNHLY and CDR2 is FYNNEI. The V gene lost 7 bases and the J gene lost 5 bases, with 11 bases spanning the gap. This CDR3 has 12 amino acids. CDR3 bases: TGTGCCAGCATGAAAGGGCAGGAGACCCAGTACTTC. It specifies CASMKGQETQYF.

This chain joins TRBV5-4 and TRBJ1-4, with TRBD1 as a possible D gene (6 bases). The ends were cut back, 2 bases at V and 5 bases at J, with 10 bases in the middle. The CDR3 consists of 14 residues. CDR1 SGHNT and CDR2 YYREEE come from the germline V gene (reference sequence). CDR3: CASSFRGGNEKLFF. The CDR3 DNA is TGTGCCAGCAGCTTTCGGGGGGGCAATGAAAAACTGTTTTTT. The full variable domain, completed using reference TRBV5-4 and TRBJ1-4, is ETGVTQSPTHLIKTRGQQVTLRCSSQSGHNTVSWYQQALGQGPQFIFQYYREEENGRGNFPPRFSGLQFPNYSSELNVNALELDDSALYLCASSFRGGNEKLFFGSGTQLSVL.